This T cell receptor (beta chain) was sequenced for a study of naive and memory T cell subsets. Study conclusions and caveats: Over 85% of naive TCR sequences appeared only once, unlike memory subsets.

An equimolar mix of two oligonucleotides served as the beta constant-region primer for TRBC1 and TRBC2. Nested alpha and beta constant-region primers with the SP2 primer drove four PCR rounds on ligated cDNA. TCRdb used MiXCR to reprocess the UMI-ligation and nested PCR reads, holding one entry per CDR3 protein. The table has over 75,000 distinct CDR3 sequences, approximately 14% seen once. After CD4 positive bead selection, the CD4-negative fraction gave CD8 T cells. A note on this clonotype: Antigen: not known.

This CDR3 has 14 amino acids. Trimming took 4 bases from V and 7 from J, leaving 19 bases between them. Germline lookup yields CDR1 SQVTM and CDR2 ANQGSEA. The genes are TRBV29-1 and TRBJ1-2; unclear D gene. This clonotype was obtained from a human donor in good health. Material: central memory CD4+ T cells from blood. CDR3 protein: CSVAGSAEAGGYTF. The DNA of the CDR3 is TGCAGCGTTGCAGGATCTGCCGAGGCGGGTGGCTACACCTTC.